This record covers a single T cell receptor (beta chain). At one end the junction does not follow the germline gene, possibly because of a read error. This sample was included in a study of PD-L1 blockade in urothelial cancer. On the study more broadly: Previous chemotherapy exposure amounted to 0 to 3 regimens for patients. Timepoints chosen for blood analysis were 3 weeks (second dose) and 6 weeks after treatment start. Blood yielded a median of around 150,000 T cells per sample.

The assay was immunoSEQ multiplex PCR, and TCRdb's table has in-frame clones only and misses some. The repertoire has approximately 110,000 clones, about 85% of them found once; the top ten carry approximately 2.4%. The specimen was PBMCs, collected around atezolizumab (anti-PD-L1) treatment. This clonotype originated in a man aged 50 to 59 with urothelial cancer.

The CDR3 protein is CASSVVLAGRLKNIQYF. DNA for the CDR3: TGTGCTAGCAGCGTAGTACTTGCCGGGAGATTAAAAAACATTCAGTACTTC. The chain is built from TRBV7-7 and TRBJ2-4; D perhaps matches TRBD2 (6 bases). The CDR3 covers 17 residues. Germline V lookup: CDR1 SSHAT, CDR2 FNYEAQ (reference sequence).